This paragraph covers one T cell receptor beta chain sequence. TCRdb ran MiXCR on the 5' RACE reads and lists one entry per CDR3 protein. This table holds about 50,000 distinct CDR3 sequences, 25% to 35% found once. The CDR3 is 13 amino acids. Trimming shortened V by 0 bases and J by 9 bases, and 12 bases separated the two germline ends. The germline V gene has CDR1 SGHNT and CDR2 YYREEE (reference sequence). This TCR came from a female donor with breast cancer. The sample was naive CD4+ T cells sorted from blood. The subset: naive CD4+ T cells, CD4+CD45RA+CD25-. This chain connects TRBV5-4 to TRBJ1-1; D call uncertain. CDR3 in amino acids: CASSLDEWGKAFF. CDR3 in DNA: TGTGCCAGCAGCTTGGATGAGTGGGGAAAAGCTTTCTTT. Full variable domain (remainder filled in from reference TRBV5-4 and TRBJ1-1): ETGVTQSPTHLIKTRGQQVTLRCSSQSGHNTVSWYQQALGQGPQFIFQYYREEENGRGNFPPRFSGLQFPNYSSELNVNALELDDSALYLCASSLDEWGKAFFGQGTRLTVV.